The entry that follows covers one T cell receptor beta chain sequence. Its antigen is not identified. The sample comes from a study of immune evolution from preneoplasia to lung adenocarcinoma. The V and J ends lost 0 bases and 8 bases respectively, with 17 bases between them. The CDR3 contains 16 residues. Germline CDR1 and CDR2: SGHRS and YFSETQ. The data were produced by immunoSEQ multiplex PCR, yet TCRdb's version contains in-frame clones alone and is incomplete. The data contain some 3,900 clones, around 78% of them singletons. Resections took place in Japan or China from about 2013 to 2017. Findings of the study overall: Top clone share appeared to fall from AAH through AIS, MIA, adenocarcinoma.

Sequenced input: FFPE lung adenocarcinoma in situ tissue. This TCR was sampled from a person aged 55 to 79 with lung adenocarcinoma. The chain combines TRBV5-1 with TRBJ1-4, with D possibly matching TRBD1 (5 bases). The CDR3 bases are TGCGCCAGCAGCTTGGTAGCTGGGGCTGGAAGGGAAAAACTGTTTTTT. Its protein is CASSLVAGAGREKLFF.